This T cell receptor beta chain was recorded in a study of human versus mouse CDR3 diversity and MHC coevolution. The data were produced by immunoSEQ multiplex PCR, yet TCRdb's version contains in-frame clones alone and is incomplete. Among about 81,000 clones listed, roughly 93% were seen once. The CDR3 covers 14 residues. CDR1 and CDR2 (germline): MNHEY, SMNVEV (reference sequence). Losses at the gene ends were 6 bases for V and 6 bases for J; bases not matched to a gene: 6. Whole-study results and caveats: By iCHAO1, human TCR beta clonotypes numbered about 1.6 million, the most. Clonal inequality was lowest in most of the three human donors.

This clone has just one count. Its cognate antigen is unknown. J is TRBJ2-1 and V is TRBV27; 9 nucleotides match TRBD2. The clonotype was recovered from a person between 30 and 69 years old in good health. The sample comprised naive CD4+ T cells from blood. Subset described: CD45RO-negative CD62L-positive naive CD4 T cells. CDR3 DNA: TGTGCCAGCAGCAGAATAGCGGGAGCCAATGAGCAGTTCTTC. Amino acid sequence: CASSRIAGANEQFF.